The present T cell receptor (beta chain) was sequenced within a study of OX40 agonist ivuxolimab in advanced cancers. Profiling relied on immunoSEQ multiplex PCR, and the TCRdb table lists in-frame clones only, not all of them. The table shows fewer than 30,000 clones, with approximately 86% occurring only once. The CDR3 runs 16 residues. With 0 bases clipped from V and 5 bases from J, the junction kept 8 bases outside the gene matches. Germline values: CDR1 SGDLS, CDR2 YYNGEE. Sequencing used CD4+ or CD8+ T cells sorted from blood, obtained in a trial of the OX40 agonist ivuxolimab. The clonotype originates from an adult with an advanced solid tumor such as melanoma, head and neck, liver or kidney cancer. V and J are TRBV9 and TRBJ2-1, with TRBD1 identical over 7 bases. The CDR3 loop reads CASSVEGTVHNNEQFF. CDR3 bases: TGTGCCAGCAGCGTAGAGGGGACAGTTCATAACAATGAGCAGTTCTTC.